This T cell receptor (beta chain) was identified in a study of blood T cells in healthy people across ages. General observations from the study: Researchers report that TCR beta diversity correlated strongly with naive T cell percentage.

Remarks on this clonotype: The antigen is not known.

Then a second PCR, running roughly 7 to 11 cycles, was carried out with a sample-barcoded 5' primer and a J-beta primer mix. Each CDR3 protein is one row after TCRdb ran MiXCR on the 5' RACE reads. This sample has around 1,000,000 distinct CDR3 sequences; almost 25% occur once, and the top ten carry about 0.69%. The V end was cut by 0 bases, the J end by 8 bases, with 14 bases between. Germline CDR1 is LGHNA and CDR2 is YSLEER. The CDR3 extends over 16 amino acids. These data were likewise used in another study, on T cells of mothers and their children.

Sequencing was done on a sample of blood. This TCR was sampled from a girl aged 2-10 years in good health. V and J are TRBV4-3 and TRBJ1-6; weak D call: TRBD1 (6 bases). The CDR3, as DNA: TGCGCCAGCAGCCAAGAACCGACAGGTGGGGATTCACCCCTCCACTTT. This codes for CASSQEPTGGDSPLHF.